This T cell receptor (beta chain) was profiled in a study of blood T cells in healthy people across ages (dated by TCRdb to between 2014 and 2017). Notes on the research overall: In model experiments, template switching captured roughly one uniquely barcoded TCR beta cDNA molecule for every two T cells. Using the same blood draw, the study looked at two additional independent replicas of 1 million unique cDNA reads for two donors, one aged 18 to 30 and the other aged 80 or older. Using deep sequencing normalized with unique cDNA molecular identifiers, the study measured how TCR beta repertoire diversity changes with age. The donors were split into four age groups: young (average 16 years), middle-aged (39), aged (62) and long-lived (under 90).

Taken from the germline V gene, the CDR1 and CDR2 loops are SGHRS and YFSETQ. V sheds 7 bases and J sheds 0 bases, leaving 13 bases between their ends. Reading from cysteine to phenylalanine, the CDR3 counts 14 amino acids. The only DNA kept is the CDR3, 42 bases in frame from the first base. In this sample, this clonotype turned up many times. The antigen it recognizes is unknown. No much larger clonotype is one base removed from it; base qualities were not supplied. Library prep was done by 5' RACE. These reads were obtained on an Illumina HiSeq 2500. The second PCR ran for about 7 to 11 cycles and used a J-beta primer mix along with a sample-barcoded 5' primer. A unique molecular identifier was introduced onto each TCR beta cDNA molecule by a template-switch 5' adaptor carrying 12 random nucleotides. Each sample yielded at least 3 million CDR3-containing paired-end reads. The Mint cDNA synthesis kit, primed by a TRBC-specific oligonucleotide, was used to synthesize first-strand cDNA from all RNA. Following uracil-DNA glycosylase treatment, all cDNA underwent a first 18-cycle PCR with the universal primers M1SS and BC2_uni_R. Regarding the original processing steps: For normalization, 1 million high-quality reads were randomly selected from each sample, with every read carrying a distinct molecular identifier. Reads sharing molecular identifiers were discarded rather than binned into consensus sequences. MiTCR, run with a Q25 quality threshold and the strictest error-elimination algorithm, handled CDR3 identification, clonotype clustering and error correction. A nonparametric unseen species model with Euler transformation was used to estimate lower-bound total TCR beta diversity. Starting from the raw public reads, TCRdb applied fastp trimming at Q25, assembled clones with MiXCR and retained in-frame beta chains. Every distinct CDR3 protein forms one entry, paired with its most common genes and DNA. It is TCRdb's table, rather than the study itself, that gives the V and J calls and clone size. Here the sample has about 930,000 distinct CDR3 sequences; 25% to 30% occur a single time. Of the sample, around 9.6% falls within the top ten clones.

The donors were 40 or so Caucasian individuals from Russia, aged roughly 6 to 100 years, who were systemically healthy. Each donor gave 9 to 10 milliliters of peripheral blood, collected into EDTA-treated Vacutainer tubes. PBMCs were isolated by Ficoll-Paque density-gradient centrifugation, with at least 6 million obtained per sample. Total RNA was extracted from PBMCs with Trizol reagent, with at least 5 micrograms obtained per sample. The percentages of naive CD45RAhigh/CD27high T cells were determined by flow cytometry on a PBMC aliquot from every donor. The paper's findings and limits, for the study overall: A strong correlation was found between observed TCR beta diversity and the percentage of naive T cells measured by flow cytometry. Bulk unsorted PBMC profiling prevented conclusive comparison of naive and antigen-experienced compartments. Compared with the aged group, the long-lived group had more naive CD4+ T cells, fewer expanded clones and increased TCR diversity, a pattern suggesting age selection. Because the CMV infection status of the donors was unknown, age-related changes in expanded clonotypes may potentially have been confounded. Estimates of total diversity based on one million sequenced T cells were regarded as lower bounds and as underestimates. As age increased, observed TCR beta diversity per million T cells dropped in a roughly linear way, and a significant reduction was already evident by age 40.

This sample was also put to use in a study of T cells of mothers and their children. As the second study states: Nine systemically healthy Caucasian individuals served as donors, namely three mothers together with their six children. cDNA synthesis consumed the entire amount of extracted RNA, loaded at around 1.4 ug RNA in each 15 ul reaction. In the second PCR, the M1S primer added sample barcodes and 2-4 random nucleotides. Over 10 million TCR beta CDR3 reads came from each mother, compared with around 3 million reads from each child. In both related and unrelated pairs, thymic selection shapes the output of TCR recombination in a similar way, with inherited differences having only a minor effect. Normalized repertoire overlap was always found to be slightly, but never significantly, higher in related mother-child pairs than in unrelated mother-child pairs. With a sensitivity of approximately 100 clones per million clonotypes, no persistent microchimeric T cell clones were detected. To look for features that set related mother-child pairs apart from unrelated individuals, the researchers ran deep NGS to compare the TCR beta repertoires of mothers and children. Mothers averaged around 40 +/- 4 years of age and children averaged around 10 +/- 4 years. After adapter ligation with NEBNext reagents, the libraries were sequenced on Illumina HiSeq 2000 with 100+100 nt paired-end reads. To avoid cross-contamination, the mother libraries and the child libraries were prepared a month apart and sequenced in separate runs. Each donor had between about 450,000 and 2,200,000 distinct TCR beta clonotypes identified. Naive TCR beta clonotypes were estimated from low-frequency clonotypes matched to each donor's FACS-determined naive share, without sorting.

The TCR comes from a woman in her thirties or forties in good health. The material sequenced was blood. Recombination linked TRBV5-1 to TRBJ2-5; the D gene is perhaps TRBD2, from 6 matching bases. The sequence in DNA is TGCGCCAGCCACGAGGGGAGGTACCAAGAGACCCAGTACTTC. It specifies CASHEGRYQETQYF.